This TCR beta chain was found in a study of tissue T cells after allogeneic stem cell transplantation. Trimming took off 4 bases at V and 3 bases at J, with 11 bases between the two ends. This CDR3 comprises 14 residues. Looked up from germline, CDR1 is LGHNA and CDR2 is YNLKQL (reference sequence). Regarding time point: mouse harvest day 14 after allogeneic transplant. Mouse grafts combined 10^7 T-cell-depleted bone marrow cells with 10^6 splenic CD5+ T cells. As concerns this clone: Gene names follow the mouse nomenclature. The missing CDR3 end, 1 residue past where the read stops, is filled in from the germline J gene.

The repertoire was sequenced with immunoSEQ multiplex PCR; TCRdb's copy has only in-frame clones and lacks some. The table lists approximately 9,000 clones, roughly a third of them singletons. Source material: skin. This chain links TRBV5 with TRBJ2-5; D gene uncertain. The receptor was derived from a female BALB/c mouse given C57BL/6 T cells with graft-versus-host disease after an allogeneic hematopoietic cell transplant. CDR3 sequence: CASSPEGWQDTQYF. The part of the CDR3 DNA that was read is TGTGCCAGCAGCCCAGAGGGCTGGCAAGACACCCAGTAC.